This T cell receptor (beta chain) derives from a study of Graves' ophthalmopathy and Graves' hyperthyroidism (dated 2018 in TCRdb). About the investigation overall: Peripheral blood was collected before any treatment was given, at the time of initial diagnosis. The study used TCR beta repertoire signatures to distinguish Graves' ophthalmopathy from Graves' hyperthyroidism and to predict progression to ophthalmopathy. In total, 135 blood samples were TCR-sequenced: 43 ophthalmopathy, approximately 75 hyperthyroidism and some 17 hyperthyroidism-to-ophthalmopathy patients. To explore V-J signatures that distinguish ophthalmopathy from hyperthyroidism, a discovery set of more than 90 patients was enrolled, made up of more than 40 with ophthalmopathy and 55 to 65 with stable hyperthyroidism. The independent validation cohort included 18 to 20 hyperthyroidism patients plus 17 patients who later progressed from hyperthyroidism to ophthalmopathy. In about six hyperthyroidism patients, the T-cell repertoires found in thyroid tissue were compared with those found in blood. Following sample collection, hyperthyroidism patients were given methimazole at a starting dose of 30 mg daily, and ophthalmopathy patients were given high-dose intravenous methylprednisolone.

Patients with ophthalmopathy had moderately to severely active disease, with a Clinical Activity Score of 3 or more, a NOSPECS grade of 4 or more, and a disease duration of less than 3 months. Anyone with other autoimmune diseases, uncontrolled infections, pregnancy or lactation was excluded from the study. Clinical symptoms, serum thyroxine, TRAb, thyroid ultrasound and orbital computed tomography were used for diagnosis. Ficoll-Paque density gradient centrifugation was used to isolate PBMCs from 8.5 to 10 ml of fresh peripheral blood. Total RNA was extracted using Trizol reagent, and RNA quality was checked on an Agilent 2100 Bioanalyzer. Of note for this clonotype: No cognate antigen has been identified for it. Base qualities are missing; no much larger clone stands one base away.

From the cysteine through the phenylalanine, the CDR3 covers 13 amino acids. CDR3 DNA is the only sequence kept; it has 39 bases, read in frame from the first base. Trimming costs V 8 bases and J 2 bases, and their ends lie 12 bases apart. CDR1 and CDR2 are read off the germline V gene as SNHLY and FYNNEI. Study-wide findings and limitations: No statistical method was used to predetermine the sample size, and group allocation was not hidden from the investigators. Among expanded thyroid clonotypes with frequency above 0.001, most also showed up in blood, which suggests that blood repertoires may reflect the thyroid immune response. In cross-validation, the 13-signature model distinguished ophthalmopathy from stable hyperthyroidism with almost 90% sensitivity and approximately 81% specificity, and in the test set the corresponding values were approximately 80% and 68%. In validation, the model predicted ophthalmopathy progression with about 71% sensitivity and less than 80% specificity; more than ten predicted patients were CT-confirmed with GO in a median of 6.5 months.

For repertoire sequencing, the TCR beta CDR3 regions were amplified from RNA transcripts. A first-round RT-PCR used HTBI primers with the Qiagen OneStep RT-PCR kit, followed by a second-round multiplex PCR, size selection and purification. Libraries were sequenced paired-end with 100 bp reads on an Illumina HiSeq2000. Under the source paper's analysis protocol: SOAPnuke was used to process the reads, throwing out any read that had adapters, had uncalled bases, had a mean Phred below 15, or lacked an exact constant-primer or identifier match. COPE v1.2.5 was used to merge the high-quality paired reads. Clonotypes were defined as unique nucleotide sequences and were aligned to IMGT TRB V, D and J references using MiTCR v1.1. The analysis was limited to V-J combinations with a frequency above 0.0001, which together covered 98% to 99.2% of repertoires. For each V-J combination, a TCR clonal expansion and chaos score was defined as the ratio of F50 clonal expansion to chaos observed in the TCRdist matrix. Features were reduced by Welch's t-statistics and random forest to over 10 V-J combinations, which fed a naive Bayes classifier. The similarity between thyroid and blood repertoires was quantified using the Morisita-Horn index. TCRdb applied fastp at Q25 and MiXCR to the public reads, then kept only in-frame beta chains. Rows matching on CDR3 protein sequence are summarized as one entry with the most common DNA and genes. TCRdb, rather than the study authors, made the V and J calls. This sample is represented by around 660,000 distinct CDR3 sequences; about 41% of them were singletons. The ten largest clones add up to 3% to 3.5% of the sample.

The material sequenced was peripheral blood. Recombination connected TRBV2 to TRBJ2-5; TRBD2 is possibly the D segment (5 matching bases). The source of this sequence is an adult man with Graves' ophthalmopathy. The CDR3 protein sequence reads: CASLGSGQETQYF. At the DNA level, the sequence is TGTGCCAGCTTAGGGAGCGGACAAGAGACCCAGTACTTC. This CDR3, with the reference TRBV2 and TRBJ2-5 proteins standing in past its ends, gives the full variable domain EPEVTQTPSHQVTQMGQEVILRCVPISNHLYFYWYRQILGQKVEFLVSFYNNEISEKSEIFDDQFSVERPDGSNFTLKIRSTKLEDSAMYFCASLGSGQETQYFGPGTRLLVL.